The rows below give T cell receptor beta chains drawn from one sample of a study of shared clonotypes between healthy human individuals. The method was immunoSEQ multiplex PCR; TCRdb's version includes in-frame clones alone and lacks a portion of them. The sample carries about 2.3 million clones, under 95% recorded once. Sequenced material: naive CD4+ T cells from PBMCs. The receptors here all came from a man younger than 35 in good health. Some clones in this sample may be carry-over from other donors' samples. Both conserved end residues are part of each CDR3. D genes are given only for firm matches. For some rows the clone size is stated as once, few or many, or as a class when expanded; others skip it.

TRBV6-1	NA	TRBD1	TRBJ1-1	CASSFLPGQGEAFF	TGTGCCAGCAGTTTCTTGCCGGGACAGGGAGAAGCTTTCTTT
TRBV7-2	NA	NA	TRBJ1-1	CAILKGPKHEAFF	TGTGCCATCCTAAAGGGGCCAAAACATGAAGCTTTCTTT
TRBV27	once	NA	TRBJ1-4	CASSSFLGRFDEKLFF	TGTGCCAGCAGTTCTTTTCTTGGCAGGTTCGATGAAAAACTGTTTTTT
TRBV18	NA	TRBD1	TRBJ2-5	CASSRVGQRETQYF	TGTGCCAGCTCACGGGTGGGACAGCGAGAGACCCAGTACTTC
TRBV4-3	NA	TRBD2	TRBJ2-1	CASSQDLAGTYNEQFF	TGCGCCAGCAGCCAAGATCTAGCGGGCACCTACAATGAGCAGTTCTTC
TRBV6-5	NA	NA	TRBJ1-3	CASSYSSTGRNTIYF	TGTGCCAGCAGTTACTCGAGCACAGGGAGAAACACCATATATTTT
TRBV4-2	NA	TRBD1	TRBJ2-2	CASSQPGRGTNTGELFF	TGTGCCAGCAGCCAACCTGGCAGGGGGACGAACACCGGGGAGCTGTTTTTT
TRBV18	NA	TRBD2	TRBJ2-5	CASSPWEGETQYF	TGTGCCAGCTCACCGTGGGAGGGAGAGACCCAGTACTTC
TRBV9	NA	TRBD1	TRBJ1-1	CASSETGGNTEAFF	TGTGCCAGCAGCGAGACAGGGGGCAACACTGAAGCTTTCTTT
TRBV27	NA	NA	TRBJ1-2	CASSLNLNYGYTF	TGTGCCAGCAGTTTAAACCTAAACTATGGCTACACCTTC
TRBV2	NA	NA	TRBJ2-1	CASRKNGPYEQFF	TGTGCCAGCAGAAAAAACGGGCCCTATGAGCAGTTCTTC
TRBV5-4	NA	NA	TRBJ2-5	CASSTGGRGGQQETQYF	TGTGCCAGCAGCACTGGTGGCAGGGGAGGGCAACAGGAGACCCAGTACTTC
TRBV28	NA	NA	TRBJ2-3	CASSPQGDPTDTQYF	TGTGCCAGCAGTCCCCAAGGGGACCCCACAGATACGCAGTATTTT
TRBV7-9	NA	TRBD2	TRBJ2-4	CASSKTSGRSKNIQYF	TGTGCCAGCAGCAAGACTAGCGGGAGGTCCAAAAACATTCAGTACTTC
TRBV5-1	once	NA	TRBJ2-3	CASSLAPRATTDTQYF	TGCGCCAGCAGCTTGGCCCCCCGCGCTACCACAGATACGCAGTATTTT
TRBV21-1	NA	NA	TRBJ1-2	CASSKYQGPRHCYTF	TGTGCCAGCAGCAAATATCAGGGGCCCAGACATTGCTACACCTTC
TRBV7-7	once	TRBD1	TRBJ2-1	CASSLLPGQGGNEQFF	TGTGCCAGCAGCTTATTACCGGGACAGGGTGGCAATGAGCAGTTCTTC
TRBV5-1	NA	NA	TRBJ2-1	CASSPGGGAGFYNEQFF	TGCGCCAGCAGCCCCGGAGGAGGGGCGGGCTTCTACAATGAGCAGTTCTTC
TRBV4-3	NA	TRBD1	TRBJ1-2	CASSQDGRDRGDSYGYTF	TGCGCCAGCAGCCAAGACGGCCGGGACAGGGGAGATAGCTATGGCTACACCTTC
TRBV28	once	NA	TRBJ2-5	CASSLGGRGETQYF	TGTGCCAGCAGTTTAGGGGGCCGGGGGGAGACCCAGTACTTC
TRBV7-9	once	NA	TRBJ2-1	CASSLRSGYNEQFF	TGTGCCAGCAGCTTAAGGTCCGGCTACAATGAGCAGTTCTTC
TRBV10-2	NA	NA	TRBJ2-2	CASSESISTGRIGELFF	TGCGCCAGCAGTGAGTCGATATCGACAGGGAGGATCGGGGAGCTGTTTTTT
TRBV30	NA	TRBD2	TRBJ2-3	CAWSGLAGGDTQYF	TGTGCCTGGAGTGGGCTAGCGGGAGGAGATACGCAGTATTTT
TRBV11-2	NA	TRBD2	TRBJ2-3	CASAIGGTDTQYF	TGTGCCAGCGCTATCGGGGGGACAGATACGCAGTATTTT
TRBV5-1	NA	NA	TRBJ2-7	CASSSPSGSYEQYF	TGCGCCAGCAGCTCCCCTTCGGGCAGCTACGAGCAGTACTTC
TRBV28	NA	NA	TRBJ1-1	CASSSDIRVRNTEAFF	TGTGCCAGCAGCTCAGACATAAGGGTTAGGAACACTGAAGCTTTCTTT
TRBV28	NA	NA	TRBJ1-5	CASRPGGLASNQPQHF	TGTGCCAGCAGACCCGGGGGATTAGCGAGCAATCAGCCCCAGCATTTT
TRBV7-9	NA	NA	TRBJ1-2	CASTLNWGPRGYTF	TGTGCCAGCACCCTTAATTGGGGTCCACGTGGCTACACCTTC
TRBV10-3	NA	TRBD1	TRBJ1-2	CAISEWTGGSYGYTF	TGTGCCATCAGTGAGTGGACAGGGGGCAGCTATGGCTACACCTTC
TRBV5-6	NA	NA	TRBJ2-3	CASSFEGGFFRDTQYF	TGTGCCAGCAGCTTCGAGGGAGGTTTCTTTAGAGATACGCAGTATTTT
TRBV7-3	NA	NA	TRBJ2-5	CASSDGVQETQYF	TGTGCCAGCAGCGATGGGGTGCAAGAGACCCAGTACTTC
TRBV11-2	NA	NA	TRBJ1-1	CASSPLRGRVASEAFF	TGTGCCAGCAGCCCACTACGGGGGCGCGTAGCGTCTGAAGCTTTCTTT
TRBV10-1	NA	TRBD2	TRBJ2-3	CASSGLAGDPTDTQYF	TGCGCCAGCAGTGGACTAGCGGGGGACCCCACAGATACGCAGTATTTT
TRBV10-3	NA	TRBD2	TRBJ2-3	CAIGTSGNSIDTQYF	TGTGCCATTGGGACTAGCGGGAATAGCATTGATACGCAGTATTTT
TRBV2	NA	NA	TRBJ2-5	CASSGGSWETQYF	TGTGCCAGCAGTGGGGGATCCTGGGAGACCCAGTACTTC
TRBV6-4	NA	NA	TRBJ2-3	CASSDTFRRSTDTQYF	TGTGCCAGCAGTGACACTTTTCGGAGGAGCACAGATACGCAGTATTTT
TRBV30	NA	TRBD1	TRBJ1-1	CAWISSRRQGSPTEAFF	TGTGCCTGGATATCCTCCAGGAGACAGGGTTCGCCCACTGAAGCTTTCTTT
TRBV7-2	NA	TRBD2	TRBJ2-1	CASSPTSGSFNEQFF	TGTGCCAGCAGCCCCACTAGCGGGAGTTTCAATGAGCAGTTCTTC
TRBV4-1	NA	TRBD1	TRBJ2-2	CASSQRDRGPGELFF	TGCGCCAGCAGCCAACGGGACAGGGGACCCGGGGAGCTGTTTTTT
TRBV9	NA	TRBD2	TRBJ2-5	CASSQRVAGGGETQYF	TGTGCCAGCAGTCAACGAGTAGCGGGAGGAGGAGAGACCCAGTACTTC
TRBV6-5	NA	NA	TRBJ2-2	CASSYGAAGGELFF	TGTGCCAGCAGTTACGGCGCAGCTGGCGGGGAGCTGTTTTTT
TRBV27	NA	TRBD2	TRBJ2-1	CASSLSSGRAGNEQFF	TGTGCCAGCAGTTTATCGTCCGGGAGGGCCGGAAATGAGCAGTTCTTC
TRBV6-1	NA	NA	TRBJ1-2	CASRGEGGYGYTF	TGTGCCAGCAGGGGGGAGGGTGGCTATGGCTACACCTTC
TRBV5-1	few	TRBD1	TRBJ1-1	CASSLRGQGRLSEAFF	TGCGCCAGCAGCTTACGAGGACAGGGGCGCCTCTCTGAAGCTTTCTTT
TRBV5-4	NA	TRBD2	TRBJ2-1	CASSPPGLLSYNEQFF	TGTGCCAGCAGCCCCCCGGGACTACTCTCCTACAATGAGCAGTTCTTC
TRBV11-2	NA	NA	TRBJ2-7	CASSLRRLVLGEQYF	TGTGCCAGCAGCCTCCGCCGACTAGTCTTGGGCGAGCAGTACTTC
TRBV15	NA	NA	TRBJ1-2	CATSRDRDTGDRYTF	TGTGCCACCAGCAGAGATAGGGATACCGGGGACCGCTACACCTTC
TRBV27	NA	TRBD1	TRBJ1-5	CASSPGTGGQPQHF	TGTGCCAGCAGCCCTGGGACAGGGGGGCAGCCCCAGCATTTT
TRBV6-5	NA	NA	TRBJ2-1	CASSYSSAYNEQFF	TGTGCCAGCAGTTACTCGTCCGCCTACAATGAGCAGTTCTTC
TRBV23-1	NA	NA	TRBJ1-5	CASSLLTINQPQHF	TGCGCCAGCAGCCTCCTCACAATTAATCAGCCCCAGCATTTT
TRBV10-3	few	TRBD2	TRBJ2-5	CATLSGSGETQYF	TGTGCCACCCTGAGCGGGAGTGGAGAGACCCAGTACTTC
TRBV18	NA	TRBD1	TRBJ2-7	CASSSRQGALEFEQYF	TGTGCCAGCTCATCTCGCCAGGGGGCTCTGGAGTTCGAGCAGTACTTC
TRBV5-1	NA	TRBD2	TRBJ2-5	CASSLDIGLAGVKTQYF	TGCGCCAGCAGCTTGGATATCGGACTAGCGGGAGTTAAGACCCAGTACTTC
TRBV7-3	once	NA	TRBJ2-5	CASSLLAEETQYF	TGTGCCAGCAGCTTACTAGCTGAAGAGACCCAGTACTTC
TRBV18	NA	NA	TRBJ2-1	CASSPDQGTYNEQFF	TGTGCCAGCTCGCCAGATCAGGGGACTTACAATGAGCAGTTCTTC